Listed below are T cell receptor beta chains from one sample, sequenced in a study of memory CD4+ T cells and cytomegalovirus serostatus. Some clones are missing from TCRdb's copy, which holds only in-frame ones; the method was immunoSEQ multiplex PCR. The sample lists just under 60,000 clones, around 80% occurring once. The sequenced sample consisted of memory CD4+ T cells from blood. Receptor source: an adult in good health and CMV-seronegative. Both conserved end residues are trimmed from each CDR3. The listing skips clone size in some rows; elsewhere it reads once, few, many or a size class.

V gene,clone size,J gene,CDR3 protein
TRBV11-3,.,TRBJ1-1,ASSSGGSNTEAF
TRBV2,.,TRBJ1-5,ASSPDGGSSQPQH
TRBV14,.,TRBJ1-2,ASSQTYGGNYGYT
TRBV5-1,.,TRBJ2-1,ASSFGAPKDEQF
TRBV4-1,.,TRBJ2-2,ASSLGQGATGELF
TRBV14,.,TRBJ1-5,ASSQQGYSNQPQH
TRBV14,.,TRBJ2-3,ASSPTSSLASTDTQY
TRBV11-2,.,TRBJ1-1,ASSLDSSQNTEAF
TRBV9,.,TRBJ2-7,ASSSQSGESYEQY
TRBV5-4,.,TRBJ2-1,ASSGGTAFPPV
TRBV14,.,TRBJ2-1,ASSQGGTVYNEQF
TRBV21-1,.,TRBJ2-7,ARRLFDGTNYEQY
TRBV5-1,.,TRBJ1-4,ASSVGGPLPEKLF
TRBV7-9,.,TRBJ1-4,ASTTERGEKLF
TRBV15,.,TRBJ1-4,ATSRDRRANEKLF
TRBV18,.,TRBJ1-5,ASSTSGTGNSNQPQH
TRBV29-1,.,TRBJ2-7,SVGAAGLGLAGDEQY
TRBV14,once,TRBJ2-4,ASSMGAKNIQY